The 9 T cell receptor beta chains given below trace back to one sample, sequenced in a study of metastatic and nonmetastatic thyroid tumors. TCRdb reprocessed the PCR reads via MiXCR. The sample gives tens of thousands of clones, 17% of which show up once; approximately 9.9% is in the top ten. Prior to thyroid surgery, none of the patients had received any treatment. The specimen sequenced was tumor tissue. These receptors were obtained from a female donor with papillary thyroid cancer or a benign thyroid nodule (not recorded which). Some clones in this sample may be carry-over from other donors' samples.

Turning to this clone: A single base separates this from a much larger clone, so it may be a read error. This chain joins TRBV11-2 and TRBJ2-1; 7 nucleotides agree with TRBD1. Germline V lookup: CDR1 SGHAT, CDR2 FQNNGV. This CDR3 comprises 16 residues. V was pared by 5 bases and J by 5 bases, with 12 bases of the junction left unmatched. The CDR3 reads CASSPLTGCINNEQFF. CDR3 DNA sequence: TGTGCCAGCAGCCCCTTGACAGGGTGCATCAACAATGAGCAGTTCTTC. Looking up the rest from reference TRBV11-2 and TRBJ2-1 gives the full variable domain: EAGVAQSPRYKIIEKRQSVAFWCNPISGHATLYWYQQILGQGPKLLIQFQNNGVVDDSQLPKDRFSAERLKGVDSTLKIQPAKLEDSAVYLCASSPLTGCINNEQFFGPGTRLTVL.

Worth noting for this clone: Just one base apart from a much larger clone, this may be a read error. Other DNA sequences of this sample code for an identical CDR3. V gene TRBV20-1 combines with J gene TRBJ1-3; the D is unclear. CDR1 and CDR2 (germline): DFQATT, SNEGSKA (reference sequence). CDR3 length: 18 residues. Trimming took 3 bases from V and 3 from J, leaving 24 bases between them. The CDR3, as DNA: TGCAGTGCTAGGCCCGGCTCTCCGCGGACGGGGTTTGGAAACACCATATATTTT. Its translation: CSARPGSPRTGFGNTIYF.

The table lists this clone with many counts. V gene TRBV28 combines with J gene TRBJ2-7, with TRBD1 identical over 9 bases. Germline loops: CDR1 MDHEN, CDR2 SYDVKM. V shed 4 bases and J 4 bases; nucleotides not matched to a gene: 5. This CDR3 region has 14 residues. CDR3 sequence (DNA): TGTGCCAGCAGTTCCATGGACAGGGGATACGAGCAGTACTTC. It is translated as CASSSMDRGYEQYF.

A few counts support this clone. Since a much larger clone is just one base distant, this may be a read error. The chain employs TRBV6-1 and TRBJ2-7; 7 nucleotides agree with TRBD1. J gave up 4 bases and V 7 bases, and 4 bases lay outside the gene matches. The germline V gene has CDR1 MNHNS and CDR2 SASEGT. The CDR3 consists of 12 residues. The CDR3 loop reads CASMTGSYEQYF. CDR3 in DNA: TGTGCCAGCATGACAGGGAGTTACGAGCAGTACTTC.

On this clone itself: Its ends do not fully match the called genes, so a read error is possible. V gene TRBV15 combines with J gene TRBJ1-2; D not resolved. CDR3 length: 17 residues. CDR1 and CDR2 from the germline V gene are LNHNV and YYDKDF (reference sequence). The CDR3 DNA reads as TGTGCCACCATCAGAGATCGAGTGACGCCGGTCCAGGATGGCTACACCTTC. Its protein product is CATIRDRVTPVQDGYTF.

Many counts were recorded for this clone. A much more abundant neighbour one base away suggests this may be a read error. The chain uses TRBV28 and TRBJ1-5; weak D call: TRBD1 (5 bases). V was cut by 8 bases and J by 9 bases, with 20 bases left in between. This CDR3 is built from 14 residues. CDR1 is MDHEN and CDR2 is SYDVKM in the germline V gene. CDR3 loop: CASRFPGHTRPQHF. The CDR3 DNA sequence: TGTGCCAGCCGATTCCCAGGGCACACTCGGCCCCAGCATTTT.

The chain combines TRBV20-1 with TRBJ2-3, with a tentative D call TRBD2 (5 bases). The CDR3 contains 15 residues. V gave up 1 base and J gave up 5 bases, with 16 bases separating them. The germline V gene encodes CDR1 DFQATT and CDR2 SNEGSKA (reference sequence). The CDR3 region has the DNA TGCAGTGCTAGAGGGCAGCGGAGTGGAAAAGATACGCAGTATTTT. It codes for CSARGQRSGKDTQYF.

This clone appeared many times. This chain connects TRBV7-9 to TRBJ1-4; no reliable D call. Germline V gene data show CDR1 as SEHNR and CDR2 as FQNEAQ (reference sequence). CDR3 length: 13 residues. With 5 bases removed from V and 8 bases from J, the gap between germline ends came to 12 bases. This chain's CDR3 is CASSQPFGEKLFF. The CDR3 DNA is TGTGCCAGCAGCCAACCGTTTGGGGAAAAACTGTTTTTT.

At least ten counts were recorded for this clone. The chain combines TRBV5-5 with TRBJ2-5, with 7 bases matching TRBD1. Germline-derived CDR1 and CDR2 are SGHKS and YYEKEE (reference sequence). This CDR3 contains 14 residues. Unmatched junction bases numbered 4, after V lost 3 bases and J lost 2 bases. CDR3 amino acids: CASSSGTAQETQYF. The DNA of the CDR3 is TGTGCCAGCAGCTCAGGGACAGCACAAGAGACCCAGTACTTC.